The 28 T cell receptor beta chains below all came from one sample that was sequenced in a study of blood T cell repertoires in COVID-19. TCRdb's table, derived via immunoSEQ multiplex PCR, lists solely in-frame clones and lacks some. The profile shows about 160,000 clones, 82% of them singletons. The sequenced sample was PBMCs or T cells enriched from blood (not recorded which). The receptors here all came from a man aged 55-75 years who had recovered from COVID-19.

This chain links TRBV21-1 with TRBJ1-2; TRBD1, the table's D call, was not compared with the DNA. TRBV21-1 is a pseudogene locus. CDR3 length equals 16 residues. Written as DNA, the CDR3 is TGTGCCAGCAGCAAAGAAAGGGACAGTGAAGGCTATGGCTACACCTTC. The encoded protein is CASSKERDSEGYGYTF.

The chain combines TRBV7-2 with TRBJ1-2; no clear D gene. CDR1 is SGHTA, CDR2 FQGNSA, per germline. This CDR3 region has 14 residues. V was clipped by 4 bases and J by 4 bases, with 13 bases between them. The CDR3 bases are TGTGCCAGCAGCTCTCACGGAGGAGGCTATGGCTACACCTTC. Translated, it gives CASSSHGGGYGYTF.

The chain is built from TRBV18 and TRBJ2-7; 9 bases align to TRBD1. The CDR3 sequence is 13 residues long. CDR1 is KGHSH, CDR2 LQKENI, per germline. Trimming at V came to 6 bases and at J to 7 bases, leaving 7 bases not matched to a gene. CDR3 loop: CASSRDREREQYF. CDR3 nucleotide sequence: TGTGCCAGCTCCAGGGACAGGGAACGGGAGCAGTACTTC.

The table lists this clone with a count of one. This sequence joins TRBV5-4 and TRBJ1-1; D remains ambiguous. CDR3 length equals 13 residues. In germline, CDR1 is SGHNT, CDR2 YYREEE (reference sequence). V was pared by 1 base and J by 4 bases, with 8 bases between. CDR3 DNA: TGTGCCAGCAGCTTGAACAACCCCACTGAAGCTTTCTTT. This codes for CASSLNNPTEAFF.

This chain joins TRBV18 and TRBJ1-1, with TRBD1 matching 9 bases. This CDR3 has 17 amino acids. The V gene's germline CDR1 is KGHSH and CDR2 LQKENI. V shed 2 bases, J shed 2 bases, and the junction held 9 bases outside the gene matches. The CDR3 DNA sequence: TGTGCCAGCTCACCAGTGGGACAGGGATTCGGAAACACTGAAGCTTTCTTT. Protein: CASSPVGQGFGNTEAFF.

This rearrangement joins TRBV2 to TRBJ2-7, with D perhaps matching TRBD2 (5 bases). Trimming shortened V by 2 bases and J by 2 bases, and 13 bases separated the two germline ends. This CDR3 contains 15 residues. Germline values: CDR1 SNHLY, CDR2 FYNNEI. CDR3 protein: CASSELRLAPYEQYF. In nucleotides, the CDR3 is TGTGCCAGCAGTGAATTGCGGCTAGCCCCCTACGAGCAGTACTTC.

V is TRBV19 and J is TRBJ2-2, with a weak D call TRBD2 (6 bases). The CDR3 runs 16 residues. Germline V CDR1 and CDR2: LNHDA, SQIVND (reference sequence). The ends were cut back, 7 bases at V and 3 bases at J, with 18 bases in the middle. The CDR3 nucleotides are TGTGCCAGTATCAACCCTGTTGGGGACTACACCGGGGAGCTGTTTTTT. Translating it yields CASINPVGDYTGELFF.

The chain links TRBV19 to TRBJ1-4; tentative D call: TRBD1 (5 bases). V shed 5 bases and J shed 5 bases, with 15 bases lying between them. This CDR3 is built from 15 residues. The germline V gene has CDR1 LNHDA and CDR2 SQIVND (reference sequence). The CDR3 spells CASSARGGLNEKLFF. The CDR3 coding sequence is TGTGCCAGTAGTGCCCGGGGGGGTCTAAATGAAAAACTGTTTTTT.

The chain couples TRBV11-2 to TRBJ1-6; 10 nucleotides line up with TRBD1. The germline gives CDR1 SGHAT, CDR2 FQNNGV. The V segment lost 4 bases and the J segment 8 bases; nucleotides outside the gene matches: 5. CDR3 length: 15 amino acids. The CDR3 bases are TGTGCCAGCAGCTCGGGACAGGGGTTTTATTCACCCCTCCACTTT. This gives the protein CASSSGQGFYSPLHF.

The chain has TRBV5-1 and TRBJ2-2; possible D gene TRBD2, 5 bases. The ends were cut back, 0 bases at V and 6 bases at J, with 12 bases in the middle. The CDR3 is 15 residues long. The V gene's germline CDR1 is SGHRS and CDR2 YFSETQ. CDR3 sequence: CASSLGTPVSGELFF. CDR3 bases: TGCGCCAGCAGCTTGGGGACTCCGGTTTCCGGGGAGCTGTTTTTT.

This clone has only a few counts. The CDR3 DNA is TGTGCCAGCAGCTGGAGGGCGAGGGACACTGAAGCTTTCTTT. It translates to CASSWRARDTEAFF. This chain links TRBV5-5 with TRBJ1-1; no clear D gene. Trimming removed 3 bases at V and 3 bases at J, with 12 bases between. The CDR3 consists of 14 residues. Germline CDR1 is SGHKS and CDR2 is YYEKEE (reference sequence).

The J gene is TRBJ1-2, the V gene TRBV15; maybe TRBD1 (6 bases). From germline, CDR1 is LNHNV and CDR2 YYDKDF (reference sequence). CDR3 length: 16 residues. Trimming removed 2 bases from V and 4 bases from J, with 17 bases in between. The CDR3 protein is CATSRPGGQLIYGYTF. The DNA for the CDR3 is TGTGCCACCAGCAGACCTGGTGGACAGTTGATCTATGGCTACACCTTC.

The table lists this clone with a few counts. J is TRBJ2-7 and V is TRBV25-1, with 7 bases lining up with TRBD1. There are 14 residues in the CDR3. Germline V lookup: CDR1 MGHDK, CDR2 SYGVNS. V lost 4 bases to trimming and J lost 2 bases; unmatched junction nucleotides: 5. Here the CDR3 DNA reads TGTGCCAGCAGTGCGACAGGGCCAGCCTACGAGCAGTACTTC. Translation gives CASSATGPAYEQYF.

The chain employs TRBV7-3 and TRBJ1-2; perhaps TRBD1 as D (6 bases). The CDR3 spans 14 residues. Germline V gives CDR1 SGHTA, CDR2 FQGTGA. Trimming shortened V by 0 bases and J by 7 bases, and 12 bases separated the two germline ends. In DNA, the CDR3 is TGTGCCAGCAGCTTAACGTCCTCAGGGGCTGGCTACACCTTC. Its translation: CASSLTSSGAGYTF.

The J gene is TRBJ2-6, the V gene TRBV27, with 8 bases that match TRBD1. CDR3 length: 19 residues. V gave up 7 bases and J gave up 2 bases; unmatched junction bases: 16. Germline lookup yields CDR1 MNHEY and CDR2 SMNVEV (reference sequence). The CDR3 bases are TGTGCCAGCACCCGGAAGGGGCTACAGGGGGTTGCTGGGGCCAACGTCCTGACTTTC. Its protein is CASTRKGLQGVAGANVLTF.

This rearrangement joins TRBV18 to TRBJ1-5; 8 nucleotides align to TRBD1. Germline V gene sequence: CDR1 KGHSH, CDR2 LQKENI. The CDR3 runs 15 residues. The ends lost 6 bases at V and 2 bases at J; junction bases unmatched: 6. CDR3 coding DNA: TGTGCCAGCTCTCCTGGACAGGGAGGCAATCAGCCCCAGCATTTT. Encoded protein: CASSPGQGGNQPQHF. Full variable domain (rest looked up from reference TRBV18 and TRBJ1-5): NAGVMQNPRHLVRRRGQEARLRCSPMKGHSHVYWYRQLPEEGLKFMVYLQKENIIDESGMPKERFSAEFPKEGPSILRIQQVVRGDSAAYFCASSPGQGGNQPQHFGDGTRLSIL.

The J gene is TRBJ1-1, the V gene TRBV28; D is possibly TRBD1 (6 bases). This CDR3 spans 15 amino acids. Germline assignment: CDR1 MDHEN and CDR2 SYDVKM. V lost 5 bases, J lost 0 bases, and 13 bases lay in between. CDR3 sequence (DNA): TGTGCCAGCAGTGATCCTACAGGGTTGAACACTGAAGCTTTCTTT. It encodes CASSDPTGLNTEAFF. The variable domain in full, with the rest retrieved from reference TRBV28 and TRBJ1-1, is DVKVTQSSRYLVKRTGEKVFLECVQDMDHENMFWYRQDPGLGLRLIYFSYDVKMKEKGDIPEGYSVSREKKERFSLILESASTNQTSMYLCASSDPTGLNTEAFFGQGTRLTVV.

The CDR3 region has the DNA TGTGCCAGCAGCTTCTACGGACTAGCCAAAAACATTCAGTACTTC. Amino acids: CASSFYGLAKNIQYF. This chain uses TRBV7-9 with TRBJ2-4, with D perhaps matching TRBD2 (5 bases). The germline CDR1 and CDR2 sequences are SEHNR and FQNEAQ (reference sequence). V lost 3 bases and J lost 0, with 9 bases in between. The CDR3 extends over 15 amino acids.

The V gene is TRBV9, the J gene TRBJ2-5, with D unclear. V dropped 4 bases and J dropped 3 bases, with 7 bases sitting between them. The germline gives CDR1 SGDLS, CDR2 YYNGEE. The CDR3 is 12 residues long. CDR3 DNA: TGTGCCAGCAGCCCTACGGAAGAGACCCAGTACTTC. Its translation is CASSPTEETQYF. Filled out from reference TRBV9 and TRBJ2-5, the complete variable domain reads DSGVTQTPKHLITATGQRVTLRCSPRSGDLSVYWYQQSLDQGLQFLIQYYNGEERAKGNILERFSAQQFPDLHSELNLSSLELGDSALYFCASSPTEETQYFGPGTRLLVL.

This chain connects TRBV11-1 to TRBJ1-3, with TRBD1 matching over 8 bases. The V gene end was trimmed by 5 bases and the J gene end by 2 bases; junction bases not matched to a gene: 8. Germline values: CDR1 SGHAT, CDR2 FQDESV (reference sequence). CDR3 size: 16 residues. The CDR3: CASSPRTGKAGNTIYF. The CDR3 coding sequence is TGTGCCAGCAGCCCTCGGACAGGGAAGGCTGGAAACACCATATATTTT.

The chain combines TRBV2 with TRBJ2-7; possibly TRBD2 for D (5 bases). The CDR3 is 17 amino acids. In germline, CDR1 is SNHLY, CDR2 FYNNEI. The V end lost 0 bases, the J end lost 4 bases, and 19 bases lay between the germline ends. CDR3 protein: CASSEAYGVLLVYEQYF. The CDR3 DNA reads TGTGCCAGCAGTGAAGCGTACGGGGTTCTGTTAGTTTACGAGCAGTACTTC.

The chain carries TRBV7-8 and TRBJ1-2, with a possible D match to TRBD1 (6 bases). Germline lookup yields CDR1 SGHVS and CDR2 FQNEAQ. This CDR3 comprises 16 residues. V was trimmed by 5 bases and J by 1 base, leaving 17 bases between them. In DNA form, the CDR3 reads TGTGCCAGCAGCATCAATCCGGGACAAGTTAACTATGGCTACACCTTC. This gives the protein CASSINPGQVNYGYTF.

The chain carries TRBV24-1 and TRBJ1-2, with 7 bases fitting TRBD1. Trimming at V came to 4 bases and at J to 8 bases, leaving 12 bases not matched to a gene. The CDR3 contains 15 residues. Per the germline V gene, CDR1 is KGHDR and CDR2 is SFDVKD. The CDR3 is CATSDGRTGGIGYTF. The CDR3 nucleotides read TGTGCCACCAGTGACGGGCGGACAGGCGGTATAGGCTACACCTTC.

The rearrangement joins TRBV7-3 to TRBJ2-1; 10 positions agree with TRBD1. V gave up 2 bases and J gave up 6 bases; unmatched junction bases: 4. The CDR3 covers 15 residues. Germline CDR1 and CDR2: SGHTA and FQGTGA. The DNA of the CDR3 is TGTGCCAGCAGCTTATCGGGACAGGGGTCCAATGAGCAGTTCTTC. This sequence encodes CASSLSGQGSNEQFF.

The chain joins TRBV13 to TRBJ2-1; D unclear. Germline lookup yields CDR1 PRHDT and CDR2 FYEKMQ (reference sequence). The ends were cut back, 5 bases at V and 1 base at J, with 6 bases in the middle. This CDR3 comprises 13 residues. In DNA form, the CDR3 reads TGTGCCAGCAGCCCCCGGTCCTACAATGAGCAGTTCTTC. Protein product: CASSPRSYNEQFF.

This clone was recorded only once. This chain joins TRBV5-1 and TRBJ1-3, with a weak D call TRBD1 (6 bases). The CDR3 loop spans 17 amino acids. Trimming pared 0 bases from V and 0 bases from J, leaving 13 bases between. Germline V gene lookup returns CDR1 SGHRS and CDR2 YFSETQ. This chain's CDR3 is CASSLGYRDLSGNTIYF. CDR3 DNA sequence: TGCGCCAGCAGCTTGGGCTACAGGGACCTCTCTGGAAACACCATATATTTT.

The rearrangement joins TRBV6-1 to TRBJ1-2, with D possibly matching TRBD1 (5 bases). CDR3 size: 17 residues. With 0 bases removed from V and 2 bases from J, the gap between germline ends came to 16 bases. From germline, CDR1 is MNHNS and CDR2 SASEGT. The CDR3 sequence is CASSEAYSGQPNYGYTF. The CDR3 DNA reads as TGTGCCAGCAGTGAAGCGTATTCAGGGCAGCCAAACTATGGCTACACCTTC.

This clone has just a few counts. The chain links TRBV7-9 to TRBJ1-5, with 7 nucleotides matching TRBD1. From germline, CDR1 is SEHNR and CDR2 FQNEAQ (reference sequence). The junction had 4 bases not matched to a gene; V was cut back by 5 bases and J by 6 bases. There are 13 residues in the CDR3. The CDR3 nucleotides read TGTGCCAGCAGCCTGAGACAGGGTCAGCCCCAGCATTTT. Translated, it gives CASSLRQGQPQHF.